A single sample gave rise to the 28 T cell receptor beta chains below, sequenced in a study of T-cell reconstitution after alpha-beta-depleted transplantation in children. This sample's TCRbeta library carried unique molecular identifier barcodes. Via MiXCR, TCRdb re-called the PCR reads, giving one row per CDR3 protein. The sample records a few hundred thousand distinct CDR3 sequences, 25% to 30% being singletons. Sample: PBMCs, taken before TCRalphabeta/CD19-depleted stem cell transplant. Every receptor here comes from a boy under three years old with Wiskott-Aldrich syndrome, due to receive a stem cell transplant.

The CDR3 loop reads CADVGGSSYNSPLHF. For the CDR3, the DNA is TGTGCGGACGTTGGCGGAAGCTCCTATAATTCACCCCTCCACTTT. This chain joins TRBV24-1 and TRBJ1-6; no reliable D call. Germline CDR1 KGHDR, CDR2 SFDVKD. The CDR3 consists of 15 residues.

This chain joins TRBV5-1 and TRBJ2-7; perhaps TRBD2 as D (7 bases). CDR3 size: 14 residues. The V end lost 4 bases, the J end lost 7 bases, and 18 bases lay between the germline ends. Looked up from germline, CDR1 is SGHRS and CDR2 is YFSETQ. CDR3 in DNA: TGCGCCAGCAGCGCTGGACAGCAGGGAGGGGAGCAGTACTTC. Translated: CASSAGQQGGEQYF.

The CDR3 DNA reads TGTGCCACCAGTCCTAGCGGGAGGACAGATACGCAGTATTTT. The encoded protein is CATSPSGRTDTQYF. V usage is TRBV24-1 and J usage is TRBJ2-3; 11 nucleotides match TRBD2. V shed 6 bases, J shed 3 bases, and the junction held 1 base outside the gene matches. Germline V gene lookup returns CDR1 KGHDR and CDR2 SFDVKD. The CDR3 has 14 amino acids.

The CDR3 DNA follows: TGTGCCAGCAGTCCTACTGGGTACAATGAGCAGTTCTTC. This sequence encodes CASSPTGYNEQFF. The chain combines TRBV27 with TRBJ2-1; unclear D gene. Per germline, CDR1 MNHEY and CDR2 SMNVEV (reference sequence). The CDR3 sequence is 13 residues long. V was pared by 5 bases and J by 4 bases, with 9 bases between.

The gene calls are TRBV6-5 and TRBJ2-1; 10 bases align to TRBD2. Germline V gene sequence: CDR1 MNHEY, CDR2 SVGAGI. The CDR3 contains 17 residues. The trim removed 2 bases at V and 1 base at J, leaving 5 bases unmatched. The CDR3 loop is CASSYAPGLASYNEQFF. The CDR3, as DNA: TGTGCCAGCAGTTACGCTCCGGGACTAGCGTCCTACAATGAGCAGTTCTTC.

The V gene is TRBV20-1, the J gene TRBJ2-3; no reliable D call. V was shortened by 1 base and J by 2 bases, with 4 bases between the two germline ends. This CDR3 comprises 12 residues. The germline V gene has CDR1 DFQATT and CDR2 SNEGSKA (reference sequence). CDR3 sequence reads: CSARGDTDTQYF. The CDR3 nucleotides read TGCAGTGCTAGAGGGGACACAGATACGCAGTATTTT.

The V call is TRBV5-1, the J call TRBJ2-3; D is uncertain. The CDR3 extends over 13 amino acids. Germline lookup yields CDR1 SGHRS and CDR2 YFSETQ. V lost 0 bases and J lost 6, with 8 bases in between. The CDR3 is CASSLGRQDTQYF. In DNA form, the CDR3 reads TGCGCCAGCAGCTTGGGGCGCCAGGATACGCAGTATTTT.

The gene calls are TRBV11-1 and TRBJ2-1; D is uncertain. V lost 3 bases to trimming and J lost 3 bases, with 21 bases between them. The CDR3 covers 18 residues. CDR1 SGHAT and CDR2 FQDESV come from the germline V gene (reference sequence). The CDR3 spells CASSFWITLTPHYNEQFF. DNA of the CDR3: TGTGCCAGCAGCTTCTGGATCACCCTTACCCCCCACTACAATGAGCAGTTCTTC.

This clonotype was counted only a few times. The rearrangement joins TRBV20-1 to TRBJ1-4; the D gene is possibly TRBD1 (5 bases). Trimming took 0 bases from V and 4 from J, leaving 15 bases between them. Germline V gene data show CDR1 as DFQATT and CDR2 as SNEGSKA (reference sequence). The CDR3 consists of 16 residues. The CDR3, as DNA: TGCAGTGCTAGAGATGTACGGGGGGAGCTTAATGAAAAACTGTTTTTT. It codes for CSARDVRGELNEKLFF.

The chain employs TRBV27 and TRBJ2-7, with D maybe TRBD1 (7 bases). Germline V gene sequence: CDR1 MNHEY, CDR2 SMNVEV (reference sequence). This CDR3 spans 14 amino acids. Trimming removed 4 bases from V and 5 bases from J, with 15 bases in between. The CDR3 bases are TGTGCCAGCAGTTCCCCAGGCAGGGGGGACGAGCAGTACTTC. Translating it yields CASSSPGRGDEQYF.

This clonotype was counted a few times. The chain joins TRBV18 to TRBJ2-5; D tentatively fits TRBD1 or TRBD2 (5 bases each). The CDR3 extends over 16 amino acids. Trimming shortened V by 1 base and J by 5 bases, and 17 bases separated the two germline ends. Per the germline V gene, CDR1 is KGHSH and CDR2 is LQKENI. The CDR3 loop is CASSPLSAGSPETQYF. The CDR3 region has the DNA TGTGCCAGCTCACCACTTAGTGCAGGGAGCCCGGAGACCCAGTACTTC.

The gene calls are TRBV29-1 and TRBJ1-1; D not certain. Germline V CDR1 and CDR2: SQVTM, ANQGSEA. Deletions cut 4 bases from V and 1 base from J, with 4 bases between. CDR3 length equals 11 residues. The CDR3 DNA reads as TGCAGCGTTGGTACGAACACTGAAGCTTTCTTT. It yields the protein CSVGTNTEAFF.

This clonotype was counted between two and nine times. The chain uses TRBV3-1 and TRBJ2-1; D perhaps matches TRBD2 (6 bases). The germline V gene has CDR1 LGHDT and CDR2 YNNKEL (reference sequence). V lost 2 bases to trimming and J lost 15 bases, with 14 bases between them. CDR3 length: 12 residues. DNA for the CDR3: TGTGCCAGCAGCCAACCGGGGGATGTCCCGTTCTTC. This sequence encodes CASSQPGDVPFF.

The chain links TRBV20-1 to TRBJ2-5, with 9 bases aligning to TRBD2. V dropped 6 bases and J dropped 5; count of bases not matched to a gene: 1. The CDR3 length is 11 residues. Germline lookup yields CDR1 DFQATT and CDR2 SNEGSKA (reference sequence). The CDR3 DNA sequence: TGCAGTGCGACTAGCGGTGAGACCCAGTACTTC. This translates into CSATSGETQYF.

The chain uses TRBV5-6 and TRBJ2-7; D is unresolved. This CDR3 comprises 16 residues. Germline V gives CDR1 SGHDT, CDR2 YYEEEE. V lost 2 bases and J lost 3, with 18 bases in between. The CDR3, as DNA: TGTGCCAGCAGCTTTCGCCCGGAACAGTACGGCTACGAGCAGTACTTC. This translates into CASSFRPEQYGYEQYF.

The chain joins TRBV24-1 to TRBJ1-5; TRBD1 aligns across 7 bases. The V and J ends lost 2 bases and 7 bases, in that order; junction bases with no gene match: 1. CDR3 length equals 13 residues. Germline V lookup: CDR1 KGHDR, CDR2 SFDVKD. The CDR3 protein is CATSDSGGQPQHF. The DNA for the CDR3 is TGTGCCACCAGTGATTCAGGGGGGCAGCCCCAGCATTTT.

The CDR3 sequence is CSVGQGATYNEQFF. The CDR3 nucleotides read TGCAGTGTTGGACAGGGAGCCACCTACAATGAGCAGTTCTTC. V is TRBV20-1 and J is TRBJ2-1, with TRBD1 identical over 8 bases. V dropped 7 bases and J dropped 2; count of bases not matched to a gene: 7. The germline V gene encodes CDR1 DFQATT and CDR2 SNEGSKA (reference sequence). The CDR3 totals 14 residues.

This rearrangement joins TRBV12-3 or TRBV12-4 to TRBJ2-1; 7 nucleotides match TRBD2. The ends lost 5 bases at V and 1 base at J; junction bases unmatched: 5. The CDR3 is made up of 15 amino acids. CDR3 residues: CASSPSGQSYNEQFF. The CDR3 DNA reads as TGTGCCAGCAGTCCTAGCGGTCAATCCTACAATGAGCAGTTCTTC.

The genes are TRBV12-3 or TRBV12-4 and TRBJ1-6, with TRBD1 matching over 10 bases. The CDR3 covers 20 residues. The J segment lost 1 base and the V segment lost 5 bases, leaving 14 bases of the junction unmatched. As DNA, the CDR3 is TGTGCCAGCAGTCTCGCCCCCCCATGGACAGGGGGGTCCTATAATTCACCCCTCCACTTT. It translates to CASSLAPPWTGGSYNSPLHF.

The CDR3 sequence is CACRGALATGELFF. The CDR3 nucleotides are TGTGCCTGCAGGGGCGCGTTAGCCACCGGGGAGCTGTTTTTT. The chain couples TRBV10-3 to TRBJ2-2; TRBD1 is a possible D gene (6 bases). V shed 11 bases and J shed 4 bases, with 17 bases lying between them. CDR1 and CDR2 (germline): ENHRY, SYGVKD. The CDR3 is 14 residues long.

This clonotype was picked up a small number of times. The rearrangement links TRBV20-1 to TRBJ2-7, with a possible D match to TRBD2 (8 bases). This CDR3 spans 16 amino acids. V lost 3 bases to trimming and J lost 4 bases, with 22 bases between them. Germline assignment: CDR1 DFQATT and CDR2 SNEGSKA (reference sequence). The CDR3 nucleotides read TGCAGTGCTAGTAGCGGGACTATGTCAGGGGGGTACGAGCAGTACTTC. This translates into CSASSGTMSGGYEQYF.

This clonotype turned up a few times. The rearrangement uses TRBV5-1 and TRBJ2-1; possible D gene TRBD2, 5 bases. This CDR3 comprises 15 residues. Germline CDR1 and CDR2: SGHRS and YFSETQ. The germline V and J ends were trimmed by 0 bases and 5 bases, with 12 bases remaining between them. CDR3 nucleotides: TGCGCCAGCAGCTTGGTACCCACTAGGGACAATGAGCAGTTCTTC. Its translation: CASSLVPTRDNEQFF.

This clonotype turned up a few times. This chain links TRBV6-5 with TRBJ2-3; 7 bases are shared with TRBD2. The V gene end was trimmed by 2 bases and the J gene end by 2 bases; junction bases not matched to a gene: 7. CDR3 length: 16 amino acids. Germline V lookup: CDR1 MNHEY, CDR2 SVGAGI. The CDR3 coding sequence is TGTGCCAGCAGTTACGGCCAGGGAGGGGACACAGATACGCAGTATTTT. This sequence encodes CASSYGQGGDTDTQYF.

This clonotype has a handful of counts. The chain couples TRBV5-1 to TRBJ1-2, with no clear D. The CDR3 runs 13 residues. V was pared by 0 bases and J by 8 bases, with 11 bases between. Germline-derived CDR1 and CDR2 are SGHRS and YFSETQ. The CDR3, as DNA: TGCGCCAGCAGCTTGGCGCCGGGTAGGGGCTACACCTTC. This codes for CASSLAPGRGYTF. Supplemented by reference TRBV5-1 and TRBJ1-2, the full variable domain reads KAGVTQTPRYLIKTRGQQVTLSCSPISGHRSVSWYQQTPGQGLQFLFEYFSETQRNKGNFPGRFSGRQFSNSRSEMNVSTLELGDSALYLCASSLAPGRGYTFGSGTRLTVV.

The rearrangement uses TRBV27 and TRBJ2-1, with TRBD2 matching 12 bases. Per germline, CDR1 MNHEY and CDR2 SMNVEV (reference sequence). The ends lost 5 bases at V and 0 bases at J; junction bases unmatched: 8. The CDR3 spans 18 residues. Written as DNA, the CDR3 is TGTGCCAGCAGTCAAACTAGCGGGAGGCCCTTCTCCTACAATGAGCAGTTCTTC. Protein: CASSQTSGRPFSYNEQFF.

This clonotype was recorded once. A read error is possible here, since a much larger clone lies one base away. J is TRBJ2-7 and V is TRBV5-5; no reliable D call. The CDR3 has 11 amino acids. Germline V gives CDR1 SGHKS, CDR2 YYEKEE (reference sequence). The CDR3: CASSRFYDQYF. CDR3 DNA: TGTGCCAGCAGCCGGTTCTACGACCAGTACTTC.

The CDR3 nucleotides read TGCGCCAGCAGAACGACCGGGACTAGTGGCAATGAGCAGTTCTTC. Protein: CASRTTGTSGNEQFF. This chain uses TRBV5-1 with TRBJ2-1; the match to TRBD2 covers 8 bases. The CDR3 loop spans 15 amino acids. The V gene's germline CDR1 is SGHRS and CDR2 YFSETQ. The V and J ends lost 5 bases and 6 bases, in that order; junction bases with no gene match: 10. Full variable domain (missing parts from reference TRBV5-1 and TRBJ2-1): KAGVTQTPRYLIKTRGQQVTLSCSPISGHRSVSWYQQTPGQGLQFLFEYFSETQRNKGNFPGRFSGRQFSNSRSEMNVSTLELGDSALYLCASRTTGTSGNEQFFGPGTRLTVL.

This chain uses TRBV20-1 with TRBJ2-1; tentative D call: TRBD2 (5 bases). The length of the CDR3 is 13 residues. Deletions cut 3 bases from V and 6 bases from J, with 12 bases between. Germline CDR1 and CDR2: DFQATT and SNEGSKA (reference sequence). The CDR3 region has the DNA TGCAGTGCTAGCGGGATAGTCGGCAATGAGCAGTTCTTC. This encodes CSASGIVGNEQFF.